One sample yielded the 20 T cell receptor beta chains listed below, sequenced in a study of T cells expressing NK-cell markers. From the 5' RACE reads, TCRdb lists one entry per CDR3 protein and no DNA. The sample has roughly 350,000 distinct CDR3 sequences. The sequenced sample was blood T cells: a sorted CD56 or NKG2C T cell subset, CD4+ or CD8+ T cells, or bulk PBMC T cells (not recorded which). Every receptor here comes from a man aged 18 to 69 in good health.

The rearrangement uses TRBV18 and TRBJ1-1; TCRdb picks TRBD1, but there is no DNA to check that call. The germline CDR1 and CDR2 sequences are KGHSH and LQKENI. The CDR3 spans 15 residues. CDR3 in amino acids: CASSPPDRESTEAFF.

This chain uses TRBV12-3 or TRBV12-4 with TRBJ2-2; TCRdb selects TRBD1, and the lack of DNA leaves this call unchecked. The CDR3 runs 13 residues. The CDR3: CASSKQGAGELFF.

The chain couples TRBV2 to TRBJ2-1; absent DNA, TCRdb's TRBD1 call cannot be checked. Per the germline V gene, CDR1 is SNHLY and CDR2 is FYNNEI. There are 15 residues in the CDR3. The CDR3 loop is CASSGGQTLRVFRFF.

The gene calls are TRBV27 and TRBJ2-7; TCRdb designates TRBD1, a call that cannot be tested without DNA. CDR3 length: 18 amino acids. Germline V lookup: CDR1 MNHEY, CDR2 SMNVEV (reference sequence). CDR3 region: CASSFRPPESTGAYEQYF.

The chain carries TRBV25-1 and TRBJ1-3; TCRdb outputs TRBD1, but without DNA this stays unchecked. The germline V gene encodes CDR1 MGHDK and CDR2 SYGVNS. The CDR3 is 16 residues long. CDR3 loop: CASSGYGQGYGNTIYF. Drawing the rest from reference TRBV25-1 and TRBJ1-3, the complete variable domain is EADIYQTPRYLVIGTGKKITLECSQTMGHDKMYWYQQDPGMELHLIHYSYGVNSTEKGDLSSESTVSRIRTEHFPLTLESARPSHTSQYLCASSGYGQGYGNTIYFGEGSWLTVV.

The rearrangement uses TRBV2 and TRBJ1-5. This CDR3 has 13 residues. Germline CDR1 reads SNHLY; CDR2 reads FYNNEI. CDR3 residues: CASSEFGSQPQHF.

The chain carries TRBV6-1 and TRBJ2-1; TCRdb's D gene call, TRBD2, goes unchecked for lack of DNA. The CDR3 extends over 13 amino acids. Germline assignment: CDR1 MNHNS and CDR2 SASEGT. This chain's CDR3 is CASRRGLGNEQFF.

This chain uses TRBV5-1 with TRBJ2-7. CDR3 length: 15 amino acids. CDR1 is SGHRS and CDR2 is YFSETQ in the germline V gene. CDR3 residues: CASSLASQPTYEQYF.

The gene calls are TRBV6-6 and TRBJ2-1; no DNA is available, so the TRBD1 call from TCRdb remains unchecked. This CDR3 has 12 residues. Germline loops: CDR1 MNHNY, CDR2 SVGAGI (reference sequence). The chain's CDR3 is CASSYPTDRGVF.

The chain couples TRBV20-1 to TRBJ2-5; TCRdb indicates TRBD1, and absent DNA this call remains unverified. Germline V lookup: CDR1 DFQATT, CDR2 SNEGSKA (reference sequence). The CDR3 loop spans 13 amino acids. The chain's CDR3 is CSAMTGSLETQYF.

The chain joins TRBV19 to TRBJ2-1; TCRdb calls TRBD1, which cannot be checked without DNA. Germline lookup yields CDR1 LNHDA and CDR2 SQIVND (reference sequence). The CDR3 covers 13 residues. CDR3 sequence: CASSSLGAGGKFF.

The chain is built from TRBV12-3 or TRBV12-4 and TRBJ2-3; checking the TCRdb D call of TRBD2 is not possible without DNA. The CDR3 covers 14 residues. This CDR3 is CASRLSSRTPTQYF.

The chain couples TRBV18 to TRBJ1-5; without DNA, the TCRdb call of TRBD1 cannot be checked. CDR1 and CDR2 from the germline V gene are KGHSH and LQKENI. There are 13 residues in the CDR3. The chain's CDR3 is CASSGTLGQPQHF. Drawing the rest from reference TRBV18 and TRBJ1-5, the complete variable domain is NAGVMQNPRHLVRRRGQEARLRCSPMKGHSHVYWYRQLPEEGLKFMVYLQKENIIDESGMPKERFSAEFPKEGPSILRIQQVVRGDSAAYFCASSGTLGQPQHFGDGTRLSIL.

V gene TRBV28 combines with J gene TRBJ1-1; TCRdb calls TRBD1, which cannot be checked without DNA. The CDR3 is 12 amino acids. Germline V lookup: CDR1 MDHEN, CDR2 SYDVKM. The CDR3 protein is CASSTAHTEAFF.

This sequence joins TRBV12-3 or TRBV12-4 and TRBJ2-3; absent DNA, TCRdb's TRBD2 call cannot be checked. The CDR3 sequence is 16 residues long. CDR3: CASSNGLAGITDTQYF.

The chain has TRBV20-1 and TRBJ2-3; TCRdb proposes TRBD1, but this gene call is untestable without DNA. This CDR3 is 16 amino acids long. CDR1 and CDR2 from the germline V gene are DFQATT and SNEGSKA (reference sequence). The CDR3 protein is CSARDLPSGGADTQYF.

The CDR3 sequence is CASSFIGETGELFF. The chain couples TRBV6-1 to TRBJ2-2. The CDR3 spans 14 residues. Germline CDR1 MNHNS, CDR2 SASEGT.

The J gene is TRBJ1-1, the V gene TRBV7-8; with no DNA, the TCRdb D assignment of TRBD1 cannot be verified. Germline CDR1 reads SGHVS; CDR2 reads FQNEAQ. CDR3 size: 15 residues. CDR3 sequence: CASSLVSRVSGEAFF.

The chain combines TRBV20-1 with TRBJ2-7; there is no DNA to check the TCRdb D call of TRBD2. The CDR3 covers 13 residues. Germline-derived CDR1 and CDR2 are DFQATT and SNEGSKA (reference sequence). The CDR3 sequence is CSASLGGVNEQYF.

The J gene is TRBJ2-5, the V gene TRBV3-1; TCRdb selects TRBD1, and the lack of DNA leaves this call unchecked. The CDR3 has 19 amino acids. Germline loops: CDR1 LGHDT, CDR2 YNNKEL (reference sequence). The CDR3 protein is CASSQELGEGLEYQETQYF.